The present entry profiles one T cell receptor beta chain with its context. What it recognizes is unknown. Of the isolated RNA, all was reverse transcribed, and so the sequenced material was expressed TCRB transcripts. The method was immunoSEQ multiplex PCR; TCRdb's version includes in-frame clones alone and lacks a portion of them. Of some 190,000 clones listed, 7.8% are singletons. The data originate from a study of beta chain features in type 1 diabetes. Study as a whole: Cell yields, age and gender were similar between patients and healthy donors.

The study, taken as a whole, reports: Type 1 diabetes patients showed a moderate but significant shortening of TCRB CDR3s in all four CD4+ subsets.

Germline lookup yields CDR1 SGHNT and CDR2 YYREEE (reference sequence). V shed 6 bases and J 5 bases; nucleotides not matched to a gene: 10. CDR3 size: 15 residues. V is TRBV5-4 and J is TRBJ2-1; 8 bases line up with TRBD2. The clonotype originates from a woman aged 40 to 50 with type 1 diabetes. The sequenced sample consisted of central memory CD4+ T cells from blood. The CDR3 coding sequence is TGTGCCAGCATTCGGGGACTAGATGTGAACAATGAGCAGTTCTTC. Translation: CASIRGLDVNNEQFF.